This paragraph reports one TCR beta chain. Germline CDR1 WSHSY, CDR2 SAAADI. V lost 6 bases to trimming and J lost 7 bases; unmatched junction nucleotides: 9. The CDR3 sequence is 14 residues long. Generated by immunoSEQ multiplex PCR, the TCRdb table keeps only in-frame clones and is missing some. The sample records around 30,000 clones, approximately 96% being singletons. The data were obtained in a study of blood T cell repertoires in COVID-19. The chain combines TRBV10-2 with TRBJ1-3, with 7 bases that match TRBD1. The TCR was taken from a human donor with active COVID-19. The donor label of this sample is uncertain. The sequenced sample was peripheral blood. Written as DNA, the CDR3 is TGCGCCAGCAGGCCGGGACAGCAACGGAACACCATATATTTT. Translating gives CASRPGQQRNTIYF.